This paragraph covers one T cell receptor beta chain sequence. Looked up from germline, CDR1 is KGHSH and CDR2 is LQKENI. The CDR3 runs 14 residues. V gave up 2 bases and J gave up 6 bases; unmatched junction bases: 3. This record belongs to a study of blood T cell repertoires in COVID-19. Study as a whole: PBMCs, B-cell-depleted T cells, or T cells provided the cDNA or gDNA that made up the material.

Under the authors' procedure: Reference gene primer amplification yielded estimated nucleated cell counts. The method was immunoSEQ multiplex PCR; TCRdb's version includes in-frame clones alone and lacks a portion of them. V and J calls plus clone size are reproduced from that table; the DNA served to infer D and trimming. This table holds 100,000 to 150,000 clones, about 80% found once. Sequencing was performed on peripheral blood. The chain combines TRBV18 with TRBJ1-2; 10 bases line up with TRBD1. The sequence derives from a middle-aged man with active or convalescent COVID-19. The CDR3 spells CASSPTGTGDGYTF. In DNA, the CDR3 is TGTGCCAGCTCACCAACCGGGACAGGGGATGGCTACACCTTC.